The 30 T cell receptor beta chains below all came from one sample that was sequenced in a study of OX40 agonist ivuxolimab in advanced cancers. The repertoire was sequenced with immunoSEQ multiplex PCR; TCRdb's copy has only in-frame clones and lacks some. The top ten clones hold roughly 0.8% of a sample with tens of thousands of clones, 85% of them seen once. The specimen was CD4+ or CD8+ T cells sorted from blood, collected in a trial of the OX40 agonist ivuxolimab. These receptors were obtained from an adult with an advanced solid tumor such as melanoma, head and neck, liver or kidney cancer.

The count of this clone is one. The V call is TRBV5-4, the J call TRBJ1-1; 7 bases line up with TRBD1. Germline lookup yields CDR1 SGHNT and CDR2 YYREEE (reference sequence). V gave up 3 bases and J gave up 1 base; unmatched junction bases: 0. The CDR3 runs 13 residues. CDR3 coding DNA: TGTGCCAGCAGCTGGGACAGGAACACTGAAGCTTTCTTT. Translated, it gives CASSWDRNTEAFF.

The chain has TRBV2 and TRBJ1-3; no firm D call. V dropped 7 bases and J dropped 0 bases, with 13 bases sitting between them. Per germline, CDR1 SNHLY and CDR2 FYNNEI. The CDR3 totals 15 residues. The CDR3 is CASTEQRVSGNTIYF. CDR3 sequence (DNA): TGTGCCAGCACCGAACAGCGGGTCTCTGGAAACACCATATATTTT.

The chain has TRBV5-1 and TRBJ2-3; D call uncertain. Per the germline V gene, CDR1 is SGHRS and CDR2 is YFSETQ. V lost 7 bases and J lost 1, with 16 bases in between. CDR3 size: 15 residues. In DNA form, the CDR3 reads TGCGCCAGCCTCGAGGCCCCATCCCGCACAGATACGCAGTATTTT. Its protein is CASLEAPSRTDTQYF.

The chain recombines TRBV7-3 with TRBJ2-4; 8 nucleotides line up with TRBD1. With V trimmed by 5 bases and J by 10 bases, 7 bases remained unmatched. CDR1 is SGHTA and CDR2 is FQGTGA in the germline V gene. CDR3 length: 13 residues. As DNA, the CDR3 is TGTGCCAGCAGCACCGGACAGGGTAAAATTCAGTACTTC. It translates to CASSTGQGKIQYF.

V and J are TRBV4-1 and TRBJ1-5; perhaps TRBD1 as D (5 bases). Germline V CDR1 and CDR2: MGHRA, YSYEKL. Trimming stripped 4 bases from V and 6 bases from J, with 13 bases between. This CDR3 comprises 14 residues. The CDR3 coding sequence is TGCGCCAGCAGCCGAGGGGATTCGGGTCAGCCCCAGCATTTT. Translated: CASSRGDSGQPQHF.

This clone was picked up a small number of times. This chain joins TRBV30 and TRBJ1-5, with D unclear. Trimming removed 0 bases from V and 5 bases from J, with 8 bases in between. The CDR3 totals 13 residues. Germline V lookup: CDR1 GTSNPN, CDR2 SVGIG (reference sequence). CDR3 sequence reads: CAWSVREYQPQHF. CDR3 in DNA: TGTGCCTGGAGTGTTCGGGAATATCAGCCCCAGCATTTT.

The CDR3: CASSHNAAGDPYNEQFF. CDR3 sequence (DNA): TGCGCCAGCAGCCACAACGCAGCGGGGGATCCCTACAATGAGCAGTTCTTC. This rearrangement joins TRBV4-1 to TRBJ2-1, with TRBD2 matching 8 bases. CDR1 MGHRA and CDR2 YSYEKL come from the germline V gene. Unmatched junction bases numbered 9, after V lost 3 bases and J lost 2 bases. The CDR3 runs 17 residues.

The J gene is TRBJ1-4, the V gene TRBV5-1; D is uncertain. Germline CDR1 SGHRS, CDR2 YFSETQ. This CDR3 has 13 amino acids. V lost 5 bases, J lost 6 bases, and 11 bases lay in between. The CDR3 is CASRRGSDEKLFF. Here the CDR3 DNA reads TGCGCCAGCAGACGTGGCTCGGATGAAAAACTGTTTTTT.

In DNA, the CDR3 is TGTGCCACCAGCAGAGGGGGGGGCGCAGCTGGAAACACCATATATTTT. Protein sequence: CATSRGGGAAGNTIYF. The chain uses TRBV15 and TRBJ1-3, with D tentatively TRBD1 (6 bases). The CDR3 is 16 residues long. With 1 base removed from V and 2 bases from J, the gap between germline ends came to 12 bases. Germline V gene sequence: CDR1 LNHNV, CDR2 YYDKDF (reference sequence).

The V gene is TRBV10-3, the J gene TRBJ2-1; TRBD2 matches at 10 bases. The CDR3 spans 17 residues. The germline gives CDR1 ENHRY, CDR2 SYGVKD. Losses at the gene ends were 2 bases for V and 0 bases for J; bases not matched to a gene: 4. The CDR3 protein is CAISELAGAHSYNEQFF. The CDR3, as DNA: TGTGCCATCAGTGAGCTAGCGGGGGCCCACTCCTACAATGAGCAGTTCTTC.

The chain has TRBV6-5 and TRBJ1-1, with D tentatively TRBD1 (5 bases). Germline V gene data show CDR1 as MNHEY and CDR2 as SVGAGI. V lost 0 bases to trimming and J lost 4 bases, with 12 bases between them. The CDR3 extends over 15 amino acids. CDR3 sequence reads: CASSYSGRAATEAFF. For the CDR3, the DNA is TGTGCCAGCAGTTACTCGGGACGCGCTGCCACTGAAGCTTTCTTT.

This sequence joins TRBV5-8 and TRBJ2-1; TRBD2 aligns across 12 bases. This CDR3 contains 16 residues. In germline, CDR1 is SGHTS, CDR2 YDEGEE. V gave up 3 bases and J gave up 7 bases; unmatched junction bases: 8. The CDR3 bases are TGTGCCAGCAGCTCCCTGCTAGCGGGAGGGAGGAATGAGCAGTTCTTC. Translating it yields CASSSLLAGGRNEQFF.

The V call is TRBV28, the J call TRBJ1-1; 7 bases align to TRBD1. V trimming: 7 bases; J trimming: 1 base; junction bases outside the gene matches: 9. The CDR3 length is 15 residues. Per the germline V gene, CDR1 is MDHEN and CDR2 is SYDVKM. The CDR3 DNA reads as TGTGCCAGCACCCAGGGGGGGGCTAAGAACACTGAAGCTTTCTTT. It codes for CASTQGGAKNTEAFF.

The rearrangement uses TRBV7-9 and TRBJ1-4, with 8 nucleotides matching TRBD1. In germline, CDR1 is SEHNR, CDR2 FQNEAQ (reference sequence). The CDR3 has 14 amino acids. Trimming removed 1 base from V and 8 bases from J; junction bases left unmatched: 3. For the CDR3, the DNA is TGTGCCAGCAGCTTAGGACAGGGGAACGAAAAACTGTTTTTT. Amino acid sequence: CASSLGQGNEKLFF. Full variable domain (remainder filled in from reference TRBV7-9 and TRBJ1-4): DTGVSQNPRHKITKRGQNVTFRCDPISEHNRLYWYRQTLGQGPEFLTYFQNEAQLEKSRLLSDRFSAERPKGSFSTLEIQRTEQGDSAMYLCASSLGQGNEKLFFGSGTQLSVL.

This clone has only one observation. The V gene is TRBV7-3, the J gene TRBJ1-2; 10 bases agree with TRBD1. The CDR3 totals 16 residues. The trim removed 4 bases at V and 7 bases at J, leaving 12 bases unmatched. CDR1 and CDR2 (germline): SGHTA, FQGTGA. The CDR3 region is CASSSTGTGDFSGYTF. In nucleotides, the CDR3 is TGTGCCAGCAGCTCTACTGGGACAGGGGATTTTTCTGGCTACACCTTC.

The chain employs TRBV4-3 and TRBJ2-7; 8 bases align to TRBD1. Trimming removed 4 bases from V and 5 bases from J; junction bases left unmatched: 4. The CDR3 spans 13 residues. CDR1 is LGHNA and CDR2 is YSLEER in the germline V gene. CDR3 bases: TGCGCCAGCAGCCGACAGGGGAATAACGAGCAGTACTTC. Translation gives CASSRQGNNEQYF.

This clone was picked up a small number of times. This rearrangement joins TRBV6-6 to TRBJ1-5, with TRBD1 identical over 9 bases. Looked up from germline, CDR1 is MNHNY and CDR2 is SVGAGI (reference sequence). The CDR3 is 14 amino acids. Germline trimming cut 8 bases from V and 7 bases from J; bases unmatched to any gene: 9. Here the CDR3 DNA reads TGTGCCAGCTCTGCGGGACAGGGACACCAGCCCCAGCATTTT. This sequence encodes CASSAGQGHQPQHF.

The rearrangement links TRBV11-2 to TRBJ2-5, with TRBD2 matching over 15 bases. The end of the DNA aligns better with TRBJ2-7, so the J call may be wrong. Germline V lookup: CDR1 SGHAT, CDR2 FQNNGV. The CDR3 consists of 18 residues. CDR3 bases: TGTGCCAGCAGCTTGGGACTAGCGGGAGGCAGGAGCTCCTACGAGCAGTACTTC. Its protein product is CASSLGLAGGRSSYEQYF.

The rearrangement links TRBV6-5 to TRBJ2-5; D perhaps matches TRBD2 (5 bases). The ends were cut back, 6 bases at V and 7 bases at J, with 9 bases in the middle. CDR3 length: 11 residues. Germline-derived CDR1 and CDR2 are MNHEY and SVGAGI. For the CDR3, the DNA is TGTGCCAGCAGAGCTCGGGGGACCCAGTACTTC. Encoded protein: CASRARGTQYF.

The chain employs TRBV6-5 and TRBJ1-6; the match to TRBD1 covers 9 bases. The V and J ends lost 0 bases and 10 bases, in that order; junction bases with no gene match: 7. The CDR3 is 16 amino acids. The V gene's germline CDR1 is MNHEY and CDR2 SVGAGI. The CDR3 sequence: CASSYSSGTGRSPLHF. DNA for the CDR3: TGTGCCAGCAGTTACTCGAGTGGGACAGGGAGGTCACCCCTCCACTTT.

This chain connects TRBV6-7 to TRBJ2-7; 8 bases align to TRBD2. TRBV6-7 is annotated as an ORF whose role is uncertain. Trimming removed 7 bases from V and 3 bases from J; junction bases left unmatched: 5. The CDR3 has 13 amino acids. CDR3 residues: CASTPGGGYEQYF. The CDR3 nucleotides are TGTGCCAGCACCCCGGGGGGGGGCTACGAGCAGTACTTC.

The chain carries TRBV5-4 and TRBJ1-1; the match to TRBD1 covers 10 bases. CDR1 and CDR2 from the germline V gene are SGHNT and YYREEE (reference sequence). V gave up 4 bases and J gave up 6 bases; unmatched junction bases: 15. The CDR3 runs 17 residues. The CDR3: CASSGAMDRGAQAEAFF. The CDR3 nucleotides are TGTGCCAGCAGCGGGGCCATGGACAGGGGGGCCCAGGCTGAAGCTTTCTTT. Drawing the rest from reference TRBV5-4 and TRBJ1-1, the complete variable domain is ETGVTQSPTHLIKTRGQQVTLRCSSQSGHNTVSWYQQALGQGPQFIFQYYREEENGRGNFPPRFSGLQFPNYSSELNVNALELDDSALYLCASSGAMDRGAQAEAFFGQGTRLTVV.

This clone came up a few times. The CDR3: CASKVTGNTEAFF. CDR3 sequence (DNA): TGTGCCAGCAAGGTTACAGGGAACACTGAAGCTTTCTTT. The chain links TRBV2 to TRBJ1-1, with a tentative D call TRBD1 (5 bases). Deletions cut 7 bases from V and 1 base from J, with 10 bases between. This CDR3 comprises 13 residues. Germline values: CDR1 SNHLY, CDR2 FYNNEI.

The chain joins TRBV4-1 to TRBJ1-4; 11 nucleotides agree with TRBD1. With V trimmed by 6 bases and J by 7 bases, 4 bases remained unmatched. CDR3 size: 14 residues. Germline assignment: CDR1 MGHRA and CDR2 YSYEKL. The CDR3 DNA is TGCGCCAGCAGTCCGGGACAGGGGGTTGAAAAACTGTTTTTT. This encodes CASSPGQGVEKLFF.

The chain uses TRBV7-9 and TRBJ2-7; TRBD2 matches 11 bases. This CDR3 is built from 15 residues. CDR1 and CDR2 (germline): SEHNR, FQNEAQ (reference sequence). V was pared by 6 bases and J by 4 bases, with 8 bases of the junction left unmatched. CDR3 DNA: TGTGCCAGCAGTTTGTCGGCTAGCGGGGGGTACGAGCAGTACTTC. Its translation: CASSLSASGGYEQYF.

This rearrangement joins TRBV28 to TRBJ1-4; 7 bases match TRBD1. Germline values: CDR1 MDHEN, CDR2 SYDVKM. The ends lost 2 bases at V and 3 bases at J; junction bases unmatched: 3. This CDR3 is built from 15 residues. The CDR3 spells CASSLEGAANEKLFF. In DNA form, the CDR3 reads TGTGCCAGCAGTTTAGAGGGGGCCGCTAATGAAAAACTGTTTTTT.

This chain links TRBV5-6 with TRBJ2-2; 9 bases are shared with TRBD2. This CDR3 is built from 15 residues. Germline V gene sequence: CDR1 SGHDT, CDR2 YYEEEE. With 4 bases clipped from V and 3 bases from J, the junction kept 4 bases outside the gene matches. The CDR3 protein is CASSRLAEDTGELFF. The DNA for the CDR3 is TGTGCCAGCAGCAGACTAGCGGAAGACACCGGGGAGCTGTTTTTT.

CDR3 sequence (DNA): TGTGCCAGCAGTGTTCGATGGCTCTCTGGAAACACCATATATTTT. Translating it yields CASSVRWLSGNTIYF. V gene TRBV27 combines with J gene TRBJ1-3; D ambiguous. The length of the CDR3 is 15 residues. Trimming cost V 5 bases and J 0 bases, with 11 bases left between them. CDR1 and CDR2 (germline): MNHEY, SMNVEV (reference sequence).

The chain employs TRBV6-6 and TRBJ1-5, with 7 bases fitting TRBD1. CDR3 length: 14 amino acids. The V segment lost 11 bases and the J segment 2 bases; nucleotides outside the gene matches: 9. Germline V CDR1 and CDR2: MNHNY, SVGAGI (reference sequence). CDR3 residues: CASRGQGGNQPQHF. The CDR3 nucleotides read TGTGCCTCTAGGGGGCAGGGGGGCAATCAGCCCCAGCATTTT.

With regard to this clone: At one end, the junction sequence differs from germline, possibly due to a read error. The chain uses TRBV6-5 and TRBJ1-3; D unresolved. The germline CDR1 and CDR2 sequences are MNHEY and SVGAGI. The CDR3 contains 13 residues. The CDR3 DNA follows: TGTGCCATCAGTGAGTCCCGGGGAAACACCATATATTTT. It specifies CAISESRGNTIYF.